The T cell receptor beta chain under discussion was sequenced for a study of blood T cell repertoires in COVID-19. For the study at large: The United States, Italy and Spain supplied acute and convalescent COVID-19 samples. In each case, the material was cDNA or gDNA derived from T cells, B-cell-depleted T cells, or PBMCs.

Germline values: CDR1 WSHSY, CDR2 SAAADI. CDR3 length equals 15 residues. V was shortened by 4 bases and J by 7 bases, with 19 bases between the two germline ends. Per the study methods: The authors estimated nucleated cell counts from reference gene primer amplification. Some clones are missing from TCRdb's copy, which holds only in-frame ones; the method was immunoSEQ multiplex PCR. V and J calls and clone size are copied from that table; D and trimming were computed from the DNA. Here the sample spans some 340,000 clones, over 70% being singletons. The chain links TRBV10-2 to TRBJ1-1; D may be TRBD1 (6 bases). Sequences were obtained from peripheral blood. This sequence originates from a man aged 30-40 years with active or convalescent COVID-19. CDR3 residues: CASSAWGPPSVEAFF. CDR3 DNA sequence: TGCGCCAGCAGTGCGTGGGGGCCTCCCTCCGTTGAAGCTTTCTTT.